This passage covers 11 T cell receptor beta chains from one sample sequenced in a study of liver allograft versus peripheral blood T cells. Study background: Repertoires of T cell receptors in transplanted livers were compared with recipients' peripheral blood repertoires.

TCRdb used MiXCR to reprocess the reads, holding one entry per CDR3 protein. The sample consists of 2,500 or so distinct CDR3 sequences, about a fifth of them appearing once. These receptors originate from a human patient who had a liver transplant. A subset of T cells may come from the graft donor.

A note on this clonotype: With a much larger clone just one base away, this may be a read error. The chain employs TRBV9 and TRBJ2-3; 7 bases fit TRBD2. Losses at the gene ends were 4 bases for V and 0 bases for J; bases not matched to a gene: 8. This CDR3 has 16 amino acids. Germline V CDR1 and CDR2: SGDLS, YYNGEE. The CDR3 DNA reads as TGTGCCAGCAGCTCACACTCGCGGGGGAGCACAGATACGCAGTATTTT. Translation gives CASSSHSRGSTDTQYF.

Sample share makes this clonotype medium-sized. This CDR3 is CASSHGGPGEAFF. Here the CDR3 DNA reads TGTGCCAGTAGCCACGGTGGTCCGGGGGAAGCTTTCTTT. This chain links TRBV19 with TRBJ1-1; D not certain. The length of the CDR3 is 13 residues. Deletions cut 6 bases from V and 8 bases from J, with 16 bases between. Germline V gene sequence: CDR1 LNHDA, CDR2 SQIVND (reference sequence).

This clonotype was found many times. The chain carries TRBV7-9 and TRBJ1-3, with 7 bases aligning to TRBD1. There are 17 residues in the CDR3. Germline V lookup: CDR1 SEHNR, CDR2 FQNEAQ (reference sequence). The V and J ends lost 5 bases and 2 bases, in that order; junction bases with no gene match: 12. CDR3 residues: CASSLTSGTGAGNTIYF. The CDR3 DNA follows: TGTGCCAGCAGCCTAACTTCAGGAACAGGGGCTGGAAACACCATATATTTT.

This clonotype was seen a few times. The gene calls are TRBV27 and TRBJ2-7, with D perhaps given as TRBD1 or TRBD2 (5 bases each). Germline loops: CDR1 MNHEY, CDR2 SMNVEV (reference sequence). V lost 10 bases, J lost 5 bases, and 18 bases lay in between. This CDR3 contains 13 residues. The CDR3 sequence is CATAFGDGNEQYF. The DNA for the CDR3 is TGTGCCACGGCCTTCGGGGACGGTAACGAGCAGTACTTC.

This clonotype came up many times. This chain uses TRBV25-1 with TRBJ2-2, with 11 bases fitting TRBD2. J was trimmed by 6 bases and V by 4 bases; bases with no gene match: 16. Germline lookup yields CDR1 MGHDK and CDR2 SYGVNS. The CDR3 length is 19 residues. The CDR3 region is CASSGGTGSASGRSGELFF. CDR3 bases: TGTGCCAGCAGTGGAGGGACAGGGTCGGCTAGCGGGAGGTCCGGGGAGCTGTTTTTT.

By sample share, this clonotype is medium-sized. The chain employs TRBV13 and TRBJ2-7, with TRBD1 as a possible D gene (5 bases). Between the trimmed V and J ends, which lost 4 bases and 0 bases, there was a span of 7 bases. CDR3 length: 13 amino acids. Germline V gene lookup returns CDR1 PRHDT and CDR2 FYEKMQ (reference sequence). CDR3 region: CASSSGPSYEQYF. The CDR3 DNA reads TGTGCCAGCAGCTCAGGGCCCTCCTACGAGCAGTACTTC.

The gene calls are TRBV12-3 or TRBV12-4 and TRBJ1-4; a possible D gene is TRBD1 (5 bases). V shed 6 bases and J shed 3 bases, with 14 bases lying between them. This CDR3 region has 15 residues. CDR3 DNA: TGTGCCAGCAGCAGGGCGGGGGGGTCTAATGAAAAACTGTTTTTT. This codes for CASSRAGGSNEKLFF.

Judged by abundance, this clonotype is large. This rearrangement joins TRBV15 to TRBJ2-2; no definite D call. This CDR3 spans 16 amino acids. V was pared by 0 bases and J by 1 base, with 9 bases between. Germline V gene data show CDR1 as LNHNV and CDR2 as YYDKDF (reference sequence). CDR3 amino acids: CATSRERTVNTGELFF. The CDR3 bases are TGTGCCACCAGCAGAGAAAGGACGGTGAACACCGGGGAGCTGTTTTTT. The full variable domain, its missing parts supplied by reference TRBV15 and TRBJ2-2, is DAMVIQNPRYQVTQFGKPVTLSCSQTLNHNVMYWYQQKSSQAPKLLFHYYDKDFNNEADTPDNFQSRRPNTSFCFLDIRSPGLGDTAMYLCATSRERTVNTGELFFGEGSRLTVL.

This clonotype was counted between two and nine times. As DNA, the CDR3 is TGCAGCGTTGAAGATCGGTGGGACTCTGGAAACACCATATATTTT. Protein sequence: CSVEDRWDSGNTIYF. The rearrangement uses TRBV29-1 and TRBJ1-3; no clear D. This CDR3 has 15 residues. Trimming cost V 0 bases and J 0 bases, with 9 bases left between them. The V gene's germline CDR1 is SQVTM and CDR2 ANQGSEA.

To note about this clonotype: Given a far larger clone just one base away, this is likely a sequencing read error. The rearrangement links TRBV7-9 to TRBJ2-1; 10 bases align to TRBD2. Germline CDR1 reads SEHNR; CDR2 reads FQNEAQ (reference sequence). Trimming cost V 6 bases and J 10 bases; bases outside gene matches: 12. CDR3 size: 15 residues. The CDR3 here is CASSEMSGRAGEQFF. CDR3 sequence (DNA): TGTGCCAGCAGTGAAATGAGCGGGAGGGCCGGCGAGCAGTTCTTC.

The genes are TRBV2 and TRBJ2-1; D gene unclear. V was clipped by 8 bases and J by 2 bases, with 13 bases between them. In germline, CDR1 is SNHLY, CDR2 FYNNEI. The CDR3 length is 14 residues. The CDR3 loop reads CASVWGLAYNEQFF. CDR3 sequence (DNA): TGTGCCAGCGTATGGGGTTTGGCCTACAATGAGCAGTTCTTC.